This TCR beta chain was sequenced in a study of T cell responses to AZD1222 COVID-19 vaccine. Study results and caveats: Without day 14 samples, only post-peak T cell repertoires were studied.

Profiled with immunoSEQ multiplex PCR; TCRdb holds only in-frame clones, not every one. There are tens of thousands of clones in the sample; over 90% occur only once, and around 5.3% lies in the top ten. For this clone: The target antigen is unknown.

This CDR3 contains 15 residues. V lost 10 bases to trimming and J lost 7 bases; unmatched junction nucleotides: 13. Germline V lookup: CDR1 ENHRY, CDR2 SYGVKD. The sequence was collected from an adult in good health. Material: peripheral blood, obtained on day 0 of AZD1222 vaccination. The rearrangement joins TRBV10-3 to TRBJ1-6; 7 nucleotides agree with TRBD1. The CDR3 sequence is CATGTEPGQNSPLHF. CDR3 DNA: TGTGCCACCGGGACCGAACCGGGACAGAATTCACCCCTCCACTTT.